This T cell receptor (beta chain) was identified in a study of shared clonotypes between healthy human individuals. The length of the CDR3 is 14 residues. Germline-derived CDR1 and CDR2 are MNHEY and SMNVEV (reference sequence). The V gene end was trimmed by 6 bases and the J gene end by 5 bases; junction bases not matched to a gene: 8. Clones were sequenced by immunoSEQ multiplex PCR, and TCRdb holds only the in-frame ones, with some missing. The sample records hundreds of thousands of clones, roughly 70% being singletons. The sample taken for sequencing was memory CD4+ T cells sorted from blood. Subset reported: CD45RA-negative fraction. The TCR sequence derives from a man aged 25-45 years in good health. The genes are TRBV27 and TRBJ2-7, with TRBD2 matching over 9 bases. CDR3 in DNA: TGTGCCAGCAGACAAGCGGGAGGTAACGACGAGCAGTACTTC. Translation gives CASRQAGGNDEQYF.